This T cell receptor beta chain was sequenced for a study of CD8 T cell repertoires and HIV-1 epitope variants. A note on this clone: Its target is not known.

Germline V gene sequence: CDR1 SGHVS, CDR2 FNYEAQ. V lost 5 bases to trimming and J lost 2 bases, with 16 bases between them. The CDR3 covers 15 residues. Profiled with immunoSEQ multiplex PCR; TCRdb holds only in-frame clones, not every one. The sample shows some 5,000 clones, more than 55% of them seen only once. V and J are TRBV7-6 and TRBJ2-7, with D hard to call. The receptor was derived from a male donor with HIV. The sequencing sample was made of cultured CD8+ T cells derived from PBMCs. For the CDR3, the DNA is TGTGCCAGCAGCCCCGGGCTTAGGGATACCTACGAGCAGTACTTC. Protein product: CASSPGLRDTYEQYF.